These 30 T cell receptor beta chains originate from one sample sequenced in a study of blood T cell repertoires in COVID-19. The repertoire was sequenced with immunoSEQ multiplex PCR; TCRdb's copy has only in-frame clones and lacks some. The data hold around 130,000 clones, with about 85% observed a single time. Specimen: peripheral blood. These receptors all stem from a human donor with COVID-19, enrolled during active disease. The donor label of this sample is uncertain.

The chain carries TRBV25-1 and TRBJ2-1, with D tentatively TRBD2 (6 bases). In germline, CDR1 is MGHDK, CDR2 SYGVNS. Trimming took off 0 bases at V and 8 bases at J, with 8 bases between the two ends. This CDR3 has 13 residues. DNA for the CDR3: TGTGCCAGCAGTGAATATTGGAGGGATGAGCAGTTCTTC. Translated, it gives CASSEYWRDEQFF.

In its sample, this clone was seen once. The V gene is TRBV7-9, the J gene TRBJ2-7; D is perhaps TRBD1 (5 bases). The length of the CDR3 is 14 residues. V was pared by 3 bases and J by 5 bases, with 14 bases between. Germline-derived CDR1 and CDR2 are SEHNR and FQNEAQ (reference sequence). DNA of the CDR3: TGTGCCAGCAGCTTCGGGCAGGGTATCGACGAGCAGTACTTC. As protein: CASSFGQGIDEQYF.

This chain connects TRBV5-1 to TRBJ1-2, with unresolved D. Trimming shortened V by 2 bases and J by 3 bases, and 14 bases separated the two germline ends. The CDR3 sequence is 15 residues long. Germline CDR1 is SGHRS and CDR2 is YFSETQ. The CDR3 spells CASSFPGGVDYGYTF. Written as DNA, the CDR3 is TGCGCCAGCAGCTTCCCAGGCGGGGTAGACTATGGCTACACCTTC.

V gene TRBV7-9 combines with J gene TRBJ1-4, with TRBD1 as a possible D gene (6 bases). The CDR3 contains 18 residues. From germline, CDR1 is SEHNR and CDR2 FQNEAQ (reference sequence). Between the trimmed V and J ends, which lost 1 base and 5 bases, there was a span of 20 bases. The CDR3 loop is CASSLVWGGPYGNEKLFF. As DNA, the CDR3 is TGTGCCAGCAGCTTAGTGTGGGGGGGGCCCTACGGGAATGAAAAACTGTTTTTT.

J is TRBJ2-6 and V is TRBV5-1; a possible D gene is TRBD1 (6 bases). Germline V CDR1 and CDR2: SGHRS, YFSETQ. CDR3 size: 15 residues. Trimming took off 8 bases at V and 0 bases at J, with 12 bases between the two ends. This chain's CDR3 is CASTPGASGANVLTF. The CDR3 bases are TGCGCCAGTACGCCAGGGGCCTCTGGGGCCAACGTCCTGACTTTC. Drawing the rest from reference TRBV5-1 and TRBJ2-6, the complete variable domain is KAGVTQTPRYLIKTRGQQVTLSCSPISGHRSVSWYQQTPGQGLQFLFEYFSETQRNKGNFPGRFSGRQFSNSRSEMNVSTLELGDSALYLCASTPGASGANVLTFGAGSRLTVL.

The J gene is TRBJ2-7, the V gene TRBV5-4; no firm D call. Looked up from germline, CDR1 is SGHNT and CDR2 is YYREEE (reference sequence). Trimming took 0 bases from V and 6 from J, leaving 7 bases between them. The CDR3 consists of 12 residues. The CDR3 sequence is CASSLEQVEQYF. The CDR3 DNA follows: TGTGCCAGCAGCTTGGAGCAAGTCGAGCAGTACTTC.

The rearrangement uses TRBV5-1 and TRBJ2-3, with TRBD2 matching 9 bases. CDR1 SGHRS and CDR2 YFSETQ come from the germline V gene. V gave up 0 bases and J gave up 7 bases; unmatched junction bases: 6. This CDR3 has 15 amino acids. In DNA form, the CDR3 reads TGCGCCAGCAGCTTGGAGGCGCGGGGGGGCCATACGCAGTATTTT. It encodes CASSLEARGGHTQYF. Full variable domain (rest looked up from reference TRBV5-1 and TRBJ2-3): KAGVTQTPRYLIKTRGQQVTLSCSPISGHRSVSWYQQTPGQGLQFLFEYFSETQRNKGNFPGRFSGRQFSNSRSEMNVSTLELGDSALYLCASSLEARGGHTQYFGPGTRLTVL.

The chain joins TRBV6-6 to TRBJ1-6; 10 bases are a match to TRBD1. The CDR3 loop spans 17 amino acids. Trimming took 5 bases from V and 10 from J; bases not matched to a gene: 14. Per the germline V gene, CDR1 is MNHNY and CDR2 is SVGAGI (reference sequence). CDR3 loop: CASSPGQGISSGSPLHF. DNA of the CDR3: TGTGCCAGCAGTCCGGGACAGGGGATTTCTAGTGGATCACCCCTCCACTTT.

The chain links TRBV5-1 to TRBJ2-1; D is unclear. This CDR3 is built from 12 residues. The V end lost 0 bases, the J end lost 5 bases, and 3 bases lay between the germline ends. Looked up from germline, CDR1 is SGHRS and CDR2 is YFSETQ. In DNA, the CDR3 is TGCGCCAGCAGCTTGGGAGACAATGAGCAGTTCTTC. Encoded protein: CASSLGDNEQFF.

The chain employs TRBV29-1 and TRBJ2-1, with D possibly matching TRBD1 (7 bases). Trimming took off 4 bases at V and 4 bases at J, with 17 bases between the two ends. Germline assignment: CDR1 SQVTM and CDR2 ANQGSEA. The CDR3 has 15 amino acids. The CDR3 loop is CSVAVAGGIYNEQFF. CDR3 nucleotides: TGCAGCGTTGCCGTTGCAGGGGGGATTTACAATGAGCAGTTCTTC.

The chain carries TRBV3-1 (or the pseudogene TRBV3-2) and TRBJ1-5; 7 nucleotides agree with TRBD1. Trimming at V came to 1 base and at J to 7 bases, leaving 1 base not matched to a gene. CDR1 is LGHDT and CDR2 is YNNKEL in the germline V gene (reference sequence). The CDR3 totals 13 residues. CDR3 coding DNA: TGTGCCAGCAGCCAAGGACAGGGACAGCCCCAGCATTTT. Translating gives CASSQGQGQPQHF.

The chain joins TRBV19 to TRBJ1-4, with TRBD1 matching 7 bases. The trim removed 3 bases at V and 0 bases at J, leaving 1 base unmatched. The germline V gene has CDR1 LNHDA and CDR2 SQIVND (reference sequence). The length of the CDR3 is 15 residues. This CDR3 is CASSIGQATNEKLFF. The CDR3, as DNA: TGTGCCAGTAGTATTGGACAGGCAACTAATGAAAAACTGTTTTTT. Variable domain in full (rest from reference TRBV19 and TRBJ1-4): DGGITQSPKYLFRKEGQNVTLSCEQNLNHDAMYWYRQDPGQGLRLIYYSQIVNDFQKGDIAEGYSVSREKKESFPLTVTSAQKNPTAFYLCASSIGQATNEKLFFGSGTQLSVL.

The V gene is TRBV12-3 or TRBV12-4, the J gene TRBJ1-5, with D perhaps TRBD1 (5 bases). The CDR3 loop spans 13 amino acids. The germline V and J ends were trimmed by 10 bases and 5 bases, with 15 bases remaining between them. CDR3 nucleotide sequence: TGTGCCATCGGGGGGGTTCCGGATCAGCCCCAGCATTTT. Amino acids: CAIGGVPDQPQHF.

The rearrangement joins TRBV5-6 to TRBJ1-1; D is unresolved. The CDR3 runs 14 residues. The germline V gene has CDR1 SGHDT and CDR2 YYEEEE. V was shortened by 4 bases and J by 6 bases, with 16 bases between the two germline ends. CDR3 residues: CASSPLDEAPEAFF. The CDR3 coding sequence is TGTGCCAGCAGCCCCCTTGATGAGGCCCCTGAAGCTTTCTTT.

This sequence joins TRBV28 and TRBJ1-2; 7 bases are shared with TRBD1. V trimming: 6 bases; J trimming: 14 bases; junction bases outside the gene matches: 9. Per the germline V gene, CDR1 is MDHEN and CDR2 is SYDVKM. CDR3 size: 11 residues. Written as DNA, the CDR3 is TGTGCCAGCAGCCTTACAGGGGTAAGAACCTTC. This encodes CASSLTGVRTF.

The rearrangement joins TRBV6-5 to TRBJ2-2; a possible D gene is TRBD2 (6 bases). From germline, CDR1 is MNHEY and CDR2 SVGAGI. With 0 bases removed from V and 8 bases from J, the gap between germline ends came to 16 bases. The CDR3 has 16 residues. The CDR3 is CASSYSTNWRGGELFF. DNA of the CDR3: TGTGCCAGCAGTTACTCGACGAACTGGAGGGGAGGGGAGCTGTTTTTT.

The rearrangement links TRBV4-1 to TRBJ2-7; TRBD1 agrees at 7 bases. From germline, CDR1 is MGHRA and CDR2 YSYEKL. Germline trimming cut 2 bases from V and 4 bases from J; bases unmatched to any gene: 8. The CDR3 has 15 amino acids. This CDR3 reads CASSQIPQGVYEQYF. CDR3 DNA: TGCGCCAGCAGCCAAATCCCCCAGGGGGTATACGAGCAGTACTTC.

The V call is TRBV10-3, the J call TRBJ1-2; D gene ambiguous. CDR1 is ENHRY, CDR2 SYGVKD, per germline. Trimming pared 0 bases from V and 0 bases from J, leaving 5 bases between. The CDR3 spans 14 residues. As DNA, the CDR3 is TGTGCCATCAGTGAGTCAATAGCTAACTATGGCTACACCTTC. Translating it yields CAISESIANYGYTF.

This chain connects TRBV11-2 to TRBJ2-7; tentative D call: TRBD2 (6 bases). Germline loops: CDR1 SGHAT, CDR2 FQNNGV. CDR3 size: 14 residues. With 3 bases removed from V and 4 bases from J, the gap between germline ends came to 13 bases. CDR3 residues: CASSFIGGVYEQYF. CDR3 bases: TGTGCCAGCAGCTTTATCGGGGGTGTATACGAGCAGTACTTC.

The sample holds one count of this clone. V and J are TRBV29-1 and TRBJ2-7, with 7 nucleotides matching TRBD2. The V gene end was trimmed by 6 bases and the J gene end by 2 bases; junction bases not matched to a gene: 10. Germline assignment: CDR1 SQVTM and CDR2 ANQGSEA. CDR3 length equals 14 residues. The CDR3 region has the DNA TGCAGCGTGGGGGGGGAGGGAGGGCCCTACGAGCAGTACTTC. Protein sequence: CSVGGEGGPYEQYF.

The chain has TRBV25-1 and TRBJ2-7, with D maybe TRBD2 (5 bases). V was shortened by 3 bases and J by 2 bases, with 14 bases between the two germline ends. The CDR3 consists of 15 residues. Germline CDR1 is MGHDK and CDR2 is SYGVNS. The CDR3 nucleotides are TGTGCCAGCAGTGAGACTGGGCTAGCCCCCTACGAGCAGTACTTC. Residues: CASSETGLAPYEQYF.

About this clone: At one end, the junction sequence differs from germline, possibly due to a read error. The chain combines TRBV7-7 with TRBJ2-5; 7 bases map to TRBD1. The germline V gene encodes CDR1 SSHAT and CDR2 FNYEAQ (reference sequence). The CDR3 extends over 15 amino acids. CDR3: CASSSGQDQRGTQYF. CDR3 nucleotides: TGTGCTAGCAGCTCCGGACAGGACCAAAGAGGGACCCAGTACTTC. The variable domain in full, with the rest retrieved from reference TRBV7-7 and TRBJ2-5, is GAGVSQSPRYKVTKRGQDVTLRCDPISSHATLYWYQQALGQGPEFLTYFNYEAQPDKSGLPSDRFSAERPEGSISTLTIQRTEQRDSAMYRCASSSGQDQRGTQYFGPGTRLLVL.

The CDR3 bases are TGTGCCAGCAGTTACTCGCCTAGCGGGGTCCCCAATGAGCAGTTCTTC. Its translation is CASSYSPSGVPNEQFF. V gene TRBV6-5 combines with J gene TRBJ2-1, with 9 bases that match TRBD2. The CDR3 consists of 16 residues. V gave up 0 bases and J gave up 6 bases; unmatched junction bases: 6. Germline CDR1 MNHEY, CDR2 SVGAGI.

The chain joins TRBV5-1 to TRBJ2-3; the match to TRBD2 covers 7 bases. Germline CDR1 is SGHRS and CDR2 is YFSETQ. V was pared by 6 bases and J by 9 bases, with 13 bases of the junction left unmatched. The length of the CDR3 is 14 residues. The CDR3 DNA reads TGCGCCAGCACGACCGGGACGGACGGGGGGACGCAGTATTTT. Protein: CASTTGTDGGTQYF.

The rearrangement joins TRBV19 to TRBJ1-1; 7 nucleotides align to TRBD1. The junction had 12 bases not matched to a gene; V was cut back by 5 bases and J by 6 bases. Germline V gene sequence: CDR1 LNHDA, CDR2 SQIVND (reference sequence). The CDR3 consists of 15 residues. The CDR3 loop is CASSPRQGRAAEAFF. For the CDR3, the DNA is TGTGCCAGTAGTCCCCGACAGGGAAGGGCCGCTGAAGCTTTCTTT.

This chain connects TRBV27 to TRBJ2-3; weak D call: TRBD1 (5 bases). V was pared by 7 bases and J by 2 bases, with 13 bases between. CDR1 and CDR2 from the germline V gene are MNHEY and SMNVEV (reference sequence). This CDR3 region has 14 residues. CDR3 bases: TGTGCCAGCACTGACCTTGGGGCCACAGATACGCAGTATTTT. Protein sequence: CASTDLGATDTQYF.

This chain connects TRBV3-1 (or the pseudogene TRBV3-2) to TRBJ2-7; D might be TRBD2 (5 bases). From germline, CDR1 is LGHDT and CDR2 YNNKEL (reference sequence). This CDR3 has 14 residues. Trimming stripped 6 bases from V and 0 bases from J, with 12 bases between. This chain's CDR3 is CASSPPLASYEQYF. CDR3 coding DNA: TGTGCCAGCAGTCCCCCCCTAGCCTCCTACGAGCAGTACTTC.

This rearrangement joins TRBV4-1 to TRBJ2-1; weak D call: TRBD2 (5 bases). V was clipped by 2 bases and J by 3 bases, with 17 bases between them. CDR3 length equals 17 residues. From germline, CDR1 is MGHRA and CDR2 YSYEKL. The CDR3 protein is CASSQRPLSGLYNEQFF. CDR3 sequence (DNA): TGCGCCAGCAGCCAAAGGCCCTTAAGCGGCCTCTACAATGAGCAGTTCTTC.

This rearrangement joins TRBV3-1 (or the pseudogene TRBV3-2) to TRBJ1-6; D remains unclear. Per germline, CDR1 LGHDT and CDR2 YNNKEL (reference sequence). Trimming took 1 base from V and 8 from J, leaving 9 bases between them. The CDR3 runs 14 residues. The CDR3 sequence: CASSQGTADSPLHF. CDR3 coding DNA: TGTGCCAGCAGCCAAGGTACAGCAGATTCACCCCTCCACTTT.

V gene TRBV5-6 combines with J gene TRBJ1-1; no clear D gene. The length of the CDR3 is 11 residues. Trimming cost V 4 bases and J 6 bases, with 7 bases left between them. Germline lookup yields CDR1 SGHDT and CDR2 YYEEEE. The CDR3: CASSILSEAFF. The CDR3, as DNA: TGTGCCAGCAGCATCTTGTCTGAAGCTTTCTTT. Variable domain in full (rest from reference TRBV5-6 and TRBJ1-1): DAGVTQSPTHLIKTRGQQVTLRCSPKSGHDTVSWYQQALGQGPQFIFQYYEEEERQRGNFPDRFSGHQFPNYSSELNVNALLLGDSALYLCASSILSEAFFGQGTRLTVV.